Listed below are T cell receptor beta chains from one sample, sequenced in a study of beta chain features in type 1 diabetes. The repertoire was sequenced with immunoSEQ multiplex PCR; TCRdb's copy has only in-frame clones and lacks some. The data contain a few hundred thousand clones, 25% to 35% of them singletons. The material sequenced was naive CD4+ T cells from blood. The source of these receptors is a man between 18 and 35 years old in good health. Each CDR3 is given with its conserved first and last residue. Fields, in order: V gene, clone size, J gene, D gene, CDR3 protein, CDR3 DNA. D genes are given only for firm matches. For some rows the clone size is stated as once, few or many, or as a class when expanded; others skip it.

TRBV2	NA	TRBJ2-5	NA	CASSAGSIGETQYF	TGTGCCAGCAGTGCTGGGTCGATCGGAGAGACCCAGTACTTC
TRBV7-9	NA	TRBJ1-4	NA	CASSKSAGTNEKLFF	TGTGCCAGCAGCAAGAGCGCAGGGACTAATGAAAAACTGTTTTTT
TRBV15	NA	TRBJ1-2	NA	CATSRVWQPGDYGYTF	TGTGCCACCAGCAGAGTGTGGCAACCAGGGGACTATGGCTACACCTTC
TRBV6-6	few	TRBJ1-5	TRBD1	CASRTGGRVQPQHF	TGTGCCAGCAGAACAGGGGGCCGAGTTCAGCCCCAGCATTTT
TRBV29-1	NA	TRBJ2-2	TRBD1	CSGRRTGNTGELFF	TGCAGCGGAAGAAGGACAGGGAACACCGGGGAGCTGTTTTTT
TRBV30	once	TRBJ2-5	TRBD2	CTWTRRLAQETQYF	TGTACCTGGACCCGCCGACTAGCGCAAGAGACCCAGTACTTC
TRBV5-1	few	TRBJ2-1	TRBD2	CASSLIFREGGNEQFF	TGCGCCAGCAGCTTGATCTTCCGGGAGGGCGGAAATGAGCAGTTCTTC
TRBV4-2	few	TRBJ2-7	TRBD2	CASSQERASGAYEQYF	TGTGCCAGCAGCCAAGAACGGGCTAGCGGGGCCTACGAGCAGTACTTC
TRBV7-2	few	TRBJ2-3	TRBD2	CASSSPPGTSGTDTQYF	TGTGCCAGCAGCTCGCCCCCCGGGACTAGCGGCACAGATACGCAGTATTTT
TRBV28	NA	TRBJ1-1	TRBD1	CASSPPRTGQGVGRIF	TGTGCCAGCAGTCCCCCCAGGACGGGACAGGGGGTCGGCCGGATCTTT
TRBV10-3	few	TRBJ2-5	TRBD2	CAISSARAGGRETQYF	TGTGCCATCAGTTCAGCTAGAGCGGGAGGGCGAGAGACCCAGTACTTC
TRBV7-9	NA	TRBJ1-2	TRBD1	CASSSTLEGQRAYGYTF	TGTGCCAGCAGCTCCACCTTAGAGGGACAGCGAGCCTATGGCTACACCTTC
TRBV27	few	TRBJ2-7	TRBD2	CASGDDSAGRRGVEQYF	TGTGCCAGCGGTGACGATTCAGCGGGACGCCGGGGAGTGGAGCAGTACTTC
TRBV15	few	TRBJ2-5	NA	CATSRGGPWRETQYF	TGTGCCACCAGCAGAGGAGGACCCTGGCGGGAGACCCAGTACTTC
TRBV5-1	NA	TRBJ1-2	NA	CASSLQGYGYTF	TGCGCCAGCAGCTTGCAGGGCTATGGCTACACCTTC
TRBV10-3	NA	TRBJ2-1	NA	CAISESRTLSSYNEQFF	TGTGCCATCAGTGAGTCAAGGACACTGAGCTCCTACAATGAGCAGTTCTTC
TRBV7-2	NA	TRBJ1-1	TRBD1	CASSPRTGVEAFF	TGTGCCAGCAGCCCCCGGACAGGGGTAGAAGCTTTCTTT
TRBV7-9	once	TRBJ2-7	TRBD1	CASSSDRVIEQYF	TGTGCCAGCAGCTCCGACAGGGTCATCGAGCAGTACTTC
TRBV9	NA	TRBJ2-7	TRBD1	CASSPQGQSYEQYF	TGTGCCAGCAGCCCTCAGGGACAGTCCTACGAGCAGTACTTC
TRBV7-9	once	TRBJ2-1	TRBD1	CASSSRPGQGSYNEQFF	TGTGCCAGCAGCTCCCGACCGGGACAGGGGTCCTACAATGAGCAGTTCTTC
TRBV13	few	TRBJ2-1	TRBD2	CASGFTSGYNEQFF	TGTGCCAGCGGCTTCACTAGCGGCTACAATGAGCAGTTCTTC
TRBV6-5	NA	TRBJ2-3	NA	CASWAGATDTQYF	TGTGCCAGCTGGGCAGGGGCGACAGATACGCAGTATTTT
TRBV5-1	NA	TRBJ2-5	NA	CASTLTGHQETQYF	TGCGCCAGCACCCTGACAGGTCACCAAGAGACCCAGTACTTC
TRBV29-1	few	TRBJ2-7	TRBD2	CSVSYTPGLAYEQYF	TGCAGCGTTAGTTATACTCCGGGACTAGCTTACGAGCAGTACTTC
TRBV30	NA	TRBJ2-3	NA	CAWSVRLATDTQYF	TGTGCCTGGAGTGTACGCCTCGCCACAGATACGCAGTATTTT
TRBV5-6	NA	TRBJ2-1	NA	CASSLVGGSSYNEQFF	TGTGCCAGCAGCTTAGTAGGCGGCAGCTCCTACAATGAGCAGTTCTTC
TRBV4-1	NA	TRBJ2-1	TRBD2	CASSQVGAGAYNEQFF	TGCGCCAGCAGCCAAGTTGGAGCGGGAGCCTACAATGAGCAGTTCTTC
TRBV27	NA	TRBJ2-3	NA	CASSLGIGTQYF	TGTGCCAGCAGTTTGGGGATTGGTACGCAGTATTTT
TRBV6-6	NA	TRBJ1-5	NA	CASSYSGTSNQPQHF	TGTGCCAGCAGTTACTCAGGGACTAGCAATCAGCCCCAGCATTTT
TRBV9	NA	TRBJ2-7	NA	CASSVAQHSYEQYF	TGTGCCAGCAGCGTAGCTCAACACTCCTACGAGCAGTACTTC
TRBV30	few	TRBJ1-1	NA	CAWSVQSNTEAFF	TGTGCCTGGAGTGTTCAATCGAACACTGAAGCTTTCTTT
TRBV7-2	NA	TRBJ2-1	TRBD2	CASSLPRGTSGSDEQFF	TGTGCCAGCAGCTTACCTCGCGGGACTAGCGGGAGCGATGAGCAGTTCTTC
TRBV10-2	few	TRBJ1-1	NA	CASSAIGNTEAFF	TGCGCCAGCAGTGCTATAGGGAACACTGAAGCTTTCTTT
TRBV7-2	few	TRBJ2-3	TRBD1	CASSLRTGGRDTQYF	TGTGCCAGCAGCCTACGGACAGGGGGGCGGGATACGCAGTATTTT
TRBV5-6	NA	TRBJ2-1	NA	CASSSTRIGEQFF	TGTGCCAGCAGCTCAACTAGAATTGGTGAGCAGTTCTTC
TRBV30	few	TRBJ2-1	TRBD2	CAWIGSGSYNEQFF	TGTGCCTGGATAGGTAGCGGGAGCTACAATGAGCAGTTCTTC
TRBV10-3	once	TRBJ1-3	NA	CATNMENSGNTIYF	TGTGCCACTAATATGGAGAACTCTGGAAACACCATATATTTT
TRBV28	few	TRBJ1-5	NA	CASSLTWQPQHF	TGTGCCAGCAGTTTGACCTGGCAGCCCCAGCATTTT
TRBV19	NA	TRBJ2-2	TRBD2	CASSIGLAGFTGELFF	TGTGCCAGTAGTATTGGACTAGCGGGATTCACCGGGGAGCTGTTTTTT
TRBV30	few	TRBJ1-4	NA	CAWTGASLGNEKLFF	TGTGCCTGGACAGGGGCGAGCTTAGGGAATGAAAAACTGTTTTTT
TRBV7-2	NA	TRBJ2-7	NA	CASSSGTVQYF	TGTGCCAGCAGCTCCGGGACGGTGCAGTACTTC
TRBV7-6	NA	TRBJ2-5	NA	CASSGRQPQETQYF	TGTGCCAGCAGCGGGCGACAGCCTCAAGAGACCCAGTACTTC
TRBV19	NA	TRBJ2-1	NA	CASSISGAPLGNEQFF	TGTGCCAGTAGTATATCAGGCGCCCCTCTCGGCAATGAGCAGTTCTTC
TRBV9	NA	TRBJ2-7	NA	CASSPGTAWAEQYF	TGTGCCAGCAGCCCCGGGACCGCCTGGGCGGAGCAGTACTTC
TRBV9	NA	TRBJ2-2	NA	CASSPAILTGELFF	TGTGCCAGCAGCCCGGCCATCCTCACCGGGGAGCTGTTTTTT
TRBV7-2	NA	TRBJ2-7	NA	CASSLESSVFYEQYF	TGTGCCAGCAGCTTAGAGTCGTCCGTCTTCTACGAGCAGTACTTC
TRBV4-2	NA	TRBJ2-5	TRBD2	CASSQGGLAGDETQYF	TGTGCCAGCAGCCAAGGGGGTCTAGCGGGAGACGAGACCCAGTACTTC
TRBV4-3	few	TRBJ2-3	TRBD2	CASSQGLARDTQYF	TGCGCCAGCAGCCAGGGACTAGCGAGGGATACGCAGTATTTT
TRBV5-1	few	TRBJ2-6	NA	CASSFLGLAGANVLTF	TGCGCCAGCAGCTTCTTGGGGCTGGCGGGGGCCAACGTCCTGACTTTC